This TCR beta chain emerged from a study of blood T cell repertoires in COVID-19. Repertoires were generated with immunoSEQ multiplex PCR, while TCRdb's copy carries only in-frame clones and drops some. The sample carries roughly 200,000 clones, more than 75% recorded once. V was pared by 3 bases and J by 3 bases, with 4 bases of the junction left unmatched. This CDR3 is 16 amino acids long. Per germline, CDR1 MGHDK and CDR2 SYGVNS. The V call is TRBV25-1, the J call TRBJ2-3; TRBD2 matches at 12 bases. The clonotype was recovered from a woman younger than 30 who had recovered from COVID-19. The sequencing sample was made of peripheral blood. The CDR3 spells CASSEVGTSGTDTQYF. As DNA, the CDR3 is TGTGCCAGCAGTGAGGTCGGGACTAGCGGGACAGATACGCAGTATTTT.